The 25 T cell receptor beta chains below all came from one sample that was sequenced in a study of T cell responses to AZD1222 COVID-19 vaccine (dated by TCRdb to the early 2020s). The sample's time point label, decoded: baseline before first vaccination. To prepare the library, the immunoSEQ multiplex PCR assay was applied. In TCRdb, the immuneACCESS table is reduced to in-frame sequences with V and J assigned. These tables do not hold every clone; where another copy was compared, an unresolved V gene accounts for under half, and the others remain unexplained. The sample table holds roughly 120,000 clones, of which 89% were seen once. The top ten clones comprise 4% to 5% of the sample. Material: peripheral blood, obtained on day 0 of AZD1222 vaccination. The receptors were gathered from an adult in good health.

The genes are TRBV4-3 and TRBJ2-3; 11 bases are shared with TRBD1. Germline lookup yields CDR1 LGHNA and CDR2 YSLEER. This CDR3 comprises 17 residues. With 0 bases clipped from V and 2 bases from J, the junction kept 4 bases outside the gene matches. The CDR3 nucleotides are TGCGCCAGCAGCCAAGATTTTGGACAGGGGGCCACAGATACGCAGTATTTT. Translation gives CASSQDFGQGATDTQYF.

CDR3 in amino acids: CASLEGGLDTQYF. The CDR3 DNA follows: TGTGCCAGCTTGGAGGGGGGGCTTGATACGCAGTATTTT. The chain uses TRBV6-6 and TRBJ2-3, with a possible D match to TRBD2 (7 bases). The germline gives CDR1 MNHNY, CDR2 SVGAGI (reference sequence). The V gene lost 8 bases and the J gene lost 6 bases, with 15 bases spanning the gap. The CDR3 covers 13 residues.

The chain carries TRBV19 and TRBJ2-7; D not resolved. Germline loops: CDR1 LNHDA, CDR2 SQIVND (reference sequence). V was pared by 1 base and J by 0 bases, with 10 bases between. The CDR3 has 15 amino acids. The CDR3 protein is CASSIGPLGSYEQYF. The CDR3 DNA sequence: TGTGCCAGTAGTATAGGTCCCCTGGGCTCCTACGAGCAGTACTTC.

The chain employs TRBV3-1 (or the pseudogene TRBV3-2) and TRBJ2-5, with a weak D call TRBD1 (5 bases). With 3 bases removed from V and 3 bases from J, the gap between germline ends came to 8 bases. Per germline, CDR1 LGHDT and CDR2 YNNKEL (reference sequence). The CDR3 totals 13 residues. CDR3 DNA sequence: TGTGCCAGCAGCCAGGGCAGGGAAGAGACCCAGTACTTC. The encoded protein is CASSQGREETQYF.

V usage is TRBV7-3 and J usage is TRBJ2-1; possible D gene TRBD2, 7 bases. The CDR3 is 14 residues long. Trimming removed 7 bases at V and 7 bases at J, with 17 bases between. Germline-derived CDR1 and CDR2 are SGHTA and FQGTGA. The CDR3: CASKNLRGGNEQFF. DNA of the CDR3: TGTGCCAGCAAAAATCTTAGGGGGGGAAATGAGCAGTTCTTC.

The chain employs TRBV7-2 and TRBJ1-6, with TRBD1 as a possible D gene (6 bases). Looked up from germline, CDR1 is SGHTA and CDR2 is FQGNSA. Trimming shortened V by 4 bases and J by 6 bases, and 10 bases separated the two germline ends. The CDR3 sequence is 14 residues long. The CDR3 sequence is CASSSGHLNSPLHF. The CDR3 nucleotides are TGTGCCAGCAGCTCGGGACATCTTAATTCACCCCTCCACTTT.

The V gene is TRBV4-3, the J gene TRBJ1-1; D possibly corresponds to TRBD1 (6 bases). This CDR3 comprises 15 residues. CDR1 LGHNA and CDR2 YSLEER come from the germline V gene. V was clipped by 0 bases and J by 11 bases, with 19 bases between them. The CDR3 loop is CASSQDAGRVGAAFF. The DNA of the CDR3 is TGCGCCAGCAGCCAAGATGCGGGGAGGGTGGGGGCGGCTTTCTTT.

The chain links TRBV5-4 to TRBJ1-2; 7 bases fit TRBD1. Germline values: CDR1 SGHNT, CDR2 YYREEE (reference sequence). The CDR3 consists of 14 residues. Unmatched junction bases numbered 7, after V lost 4 bases and J lost 4 bases. CDR3 nucleotide sequence: TGTGCCAGCAGCCAAGGGGGCTTGGCCTATGGCTACACCTTC. It encodes CASSQGGLAYGYTF.

The chain employs TRBV15 and TRBJ1-4; D is uncertain. The germline CDR1 and CDR2 sequences are LNHNV and YYDKDF (reference sequence). V lost 2 bases, J lost 5 bases, and 0 bases lay in between. The CDR3 is 11 amino acids. The CDR3 bases are TGTGCCACCAGCAGAAATGAAAAACTGTTTTTT. Amino acid sequence: CATSRNEKLFF.

The rearrangement links TRBV4-3 to TRBJ1-2; D gene uncertain. CDR1 and CDR2 (germline): LGHNA, YSLEER. The V end was cut by 0 bases, the J end by 1 base, with 15 bases between. The CDR3 loop spans 17 amino acids. As DNA, the CDR3 is TGCGCCAGCAGCCAAGACTCCGCGCGCCCAGATAACTATGGCTACACCTTC. Amino acids: CASSQDSARPDNYGYTF.

The CDR3 sequence is CASSTSGTGGTEAFF. In DNA, the CDR3 is TGTGCCAGCTCCACCTCCGGGACAGGGGGCACTGAAGCTTTCTTT. This chain links TRBV18 with TRBJ1-1, with TRBD1 identical over 11 bases. The CDR3 has 15 residues. CDR1 and CDR2 (germline): KGHSH, LQKENI. V shed 6 bases and J 4 bases; nucleotides not matched to a gene: 7.

The chain uses TRBV6-2 or TRBV6-3 and TRBJ2-7; the match to TRBD2 covers 9 bases. Germline V gives CDR1 MNHEY, CDR2 SVGEGT. This CDR3 contains 15 residues. V trimming: 2 bases; J trimming: 1 base; junction bases outside the gene matches: 3. The CDR3 spells CASSYQRGVSYEQYF. CDR3 DNA sequence: TGTGCCAGCAGTTACCAGCGGGGGGTTTCCTACGAGCAGTACTTC.

J is TRBJ1-1 and V is TRBV2, with D possibly matching TRBD1 (5 bases). The CDR3 has 13 amino acids. The V gene lost 6 bases and the J gene lost 4 bases, with 12 bases spanning the gap. CDR1 is SNHLY, CDR2 FYNNEI, per germline. The CDR3 nucleotides are TGTGCCAGCAGCGTGACAGTCGGCACTGAAGCTTTCTTT. It translates to CASSVTVGTEAFF.

V gene TRBV6-1 combines with J gene TRBJ2-4; 9 positions match TRBD1. Germline CDR1 is MNHNS and CDR2 is SASEGT. The CDR3 covers 18 residues. V gave up 3 bases and J gave up 1 base; unmatched junction bases: 10. CDR3 residues: CASSERRTGDTAKNIQYF. The CDR3 nucleotides read TGTGCCAGCAGTGAGAGAAGGACAGGGGACACGGCCAAAAACATTCAGTACTTC.

The chain employs TRBV2 and TRBJ2-3, with a possible D match to TRBD2 (5 bases). The ends were cut back, 7 bases at V and 1 base at J, with 9 bases in the middle. Germline loops: CDR1 SNHLY, CDR2 FYNNEI. The CDR3 is 13 residues long. The CDR3 coding sequence is TGTGCCAGCATGCGGGTCGGCACAGATACGCAGTATTTT. This translates into CASMRVGTDTQYF.

V gene TRBV3-1 (or the pseudogene TRBV3-2) combines with J gene TRBJ1-3, with D possibly matching TRBD1 (6 bases). Trimming took 1 base from V and 2 from J, leaving 12 bases between them. Looked up from germline, CDR1 is LGHDT and CDR2 is YNNKEL (reference sequence). The CDR3 is 16 residues long. The chain's CDR3 is CASSQAAWTAGNTIYF. The CDR3 DNA reads as TGTGCCAGCAGCCAAGCTGCATGGACAGCTGGAAACACCATATATTTT.

The CDR3 loop reads CASSLFEASGNTIYF. The CDR3 DNA is TGTGCCAGCAGTTTATTCGAAGCTTCTGGAAACACCATATATTTT. This sequence joins TRBV6-5 and TRBJ1-3; D ambiguous. This CDR3 is built from 15 residues. Trimming took 4 bases from V and 1 from J, leaving 11 bases between them. Germline V CDR1 and CDR2: MNHEY, SVGAGI.

The chain recombines TRBV5-6 with TRBJ1-6; D remains ambiguous. The V end lost 4 bases, the J end lost 3 bases, and 8 bases lay between the germline ends. The CDR3 runs 14 residues. The V gene's germline CDR1 is SGHDT and CDR2 YYEEEE. CDR3 sequence reads: CASSEALYNSPLHF. The CDR3 DNA follows: TGTGCCAGCAGCGAAGCCCTCTATAATTCACCCCTCCACTTT.

V usage is TRBV6-5 and J usage is TRBJ2-2; D remains unclear. V gave up 5 bases and J gave up 6 bases, with 4 bases separating them. The CDR3 contains 11 residues. Germline V gene data show CDR1 as MNHEY and CDR2 as SVGAGI. DNA of the CDR3: TGTGCCAGCAGTCGGTCCGGGGAGCTGTTTTTT. Translated: CASSRSGELFF.

V and J are TRBV6-6 and TRBJ2-5; D gene uncertain. V shed 2 bases and J shed 2 bases, with 3 bases lying between them. CDR1 and CDR2 from the germline V gene are MNHNY and SVGAGI (reference sequence). The CDR3 has 12 residues. Here the CDR3 reads CASSYEQETQYF. For the CDR3, the DNA is TGTGCCAGCAGTTACGAACAAGAGACCCAGTACTTC.

This chain's CDR3 is CASSVVGSPLHF. The CDR3 nucleotides are TGTGCCAGCAGCGTAGTCGGTTCACCCCTCCACTTT. The chain carries TRBV9 and TRBJ1-6; D not certain. Germline CDR1 and CDR2: SGDLS and YYNGEE. This CDR3 has 12 amino acids. The ends were cut back, 0 bases at V and 9 bases at J, with 4 bases in the middle.

The J gene is TRBJ2-1, the V gene TRBV24-1; the match to TRBD1 covers 7 bases. The CDR3 has 16 amino acids. CDR1 is KGHDR and CDR2 is SFDVKD in the germline V gene. Losses at the gene ends were 4 bases for V and 0 bases for J; bases not matched to a gene: 5. As DNA, the CDR3 is TGTGCCACCAGTGACTTCTCAGGGGGCTCCTACAATGAGCAGTTCTTC. Its protein is CATSDFSGGSYNEQFF.

V is TRBV7-6 and J is TRBJ1-2, with D possibly being TRBD1 (5 bases). With 5 bases removed from V and 8 bases from J, the gap between germline ends came to 12 bases. The CDR3 is made up of 12 amino acids. Per the germline V gene, CDR1 is SGHVS and CDR2 is FNYEAQ. The CDR3 region has the DNA TGTGCCAGCAGCCCAGGGAATCAAGGCTACACCTTC. As protein: CASSPGNQGYTF.

The chain employs TRBV4-1 and TRBJ2-1; D perhaps matches TRBD2 (5 bases). The V end lost 1 base, the J end lost 5 bases, and 9 bases lay between the germline ends. The CDR3 runs 14 residues. Germline V gene lookup returns CDR1 MGHRA and CDR2 YSYEKL. The CDR3 coding sequence is TGCGCCAGCAGCCAAGGAGGGCACAACAATGAGCAGTTCTTC. Protein sequence: CASSQGGHNNEQFF.

This sequence joins TRBV7-2 and TRBJ1-1, with a weak D call TRBD1 (5 bases). The V and J ends lost 2 bases and 0 bases respectively, with 10 bases between them. The CDR3 spans 15 residues. Germline CDR1 and CDR2: SGHTA and FQGNSA. For the CDR3, the DNA is TGTGCCAGCAGCTTAACAGGCCTCATGAACACTGAAGCTTTCTTT. Amino acids: CASSLTGLMNTEAFF.